This TCR beta chain emerged from a study of cytomegalovirus exposure and HLA in healthy donors. Study-level information: The use of the same platform for the roughly 130 validation repertoires and the 550 to 700 first-cohort repertoires was reported by a later analysis. Findings and caveats of the study: In the approximately 120 validation repertoires, a later analysis found that first-cohort TCR clusters tended to co-occur. The authors confirmed in vitro that a few CMV-associated chains were specific for CMV antigens.

As regards this clone: Its specificity is unknown.

The germline V and J ends were trimmed by 5 bases and 6 bases, with 16 bases remaining between them. The germline V gene has CDR1 SGHAT and CDR2 FQNNGV. This CDR3 region has 14 residues. Sequencing used immunoSEQ multiplex PCR; TCRdb keeps in-frame clones, though not all of them. The sample lists roughly 150,000 clones; approximately 91% were seen once. Material: PBMCs. The genes are TRBV11-2 and TRBJ1-1; D ambiguous. The TCR sequence derives from a woman under 30 in good health and CMV-seropositive. CDR3 loop: CASSPRYGFAEAFF. CDR3 coding DNA: TGTGCCAGCAGCCCGCGCTACGGGTTCGCTGAAGCTTTCTTT.